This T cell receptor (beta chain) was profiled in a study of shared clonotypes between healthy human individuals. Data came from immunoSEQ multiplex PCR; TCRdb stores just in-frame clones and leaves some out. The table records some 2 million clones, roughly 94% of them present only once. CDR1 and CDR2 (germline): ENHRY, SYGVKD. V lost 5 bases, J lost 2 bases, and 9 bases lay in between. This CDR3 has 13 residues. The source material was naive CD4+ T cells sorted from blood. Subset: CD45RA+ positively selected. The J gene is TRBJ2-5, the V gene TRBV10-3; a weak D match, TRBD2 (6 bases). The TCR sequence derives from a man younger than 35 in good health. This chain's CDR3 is CAISRRGQETQYF. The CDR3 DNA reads TGTGCCATCAGTAGGAGGGGACAAGAGACCCAGTACTTC.